This T cell receptor (beta chain) was recorded in a study of blood T cell dynamics during melanoma immunotherapy. Study as a whole: Standard first-line treatment here was pembrolizumab or nivolumab plus ipilimumab in metastatic melanoma.

The CDR3 has 14 residues. V gave up 5 bases and J gave up 0 bases, with 7 bases separating them. Germline V gene sequence: CDR1 LNHDA, CDR2 SQIVND (reference sequence). Each bulk PBMC sample had roughly 400 ng DNA loaded. Produced via immunoSEQ multiplex PCR; TCRdb's table is partial and in-frame only. This sample has approximately 15,000 clones, with around 83% found just once. Indicated time point: pre-treatment baseline. The input for sequencing was blood, taken from a patient treated with checkpoint blockade. This chain uses TRBV19 with TRBJ1-4; D ambiguous. This receptor was taken from a human donor with melanoma. As DNA, the CDR3 is TGTGCCAGTAGTCCCAAAGCAACTAATGAAAAACTGTTTTTT. As protein: CASSPKATNEKLFF.